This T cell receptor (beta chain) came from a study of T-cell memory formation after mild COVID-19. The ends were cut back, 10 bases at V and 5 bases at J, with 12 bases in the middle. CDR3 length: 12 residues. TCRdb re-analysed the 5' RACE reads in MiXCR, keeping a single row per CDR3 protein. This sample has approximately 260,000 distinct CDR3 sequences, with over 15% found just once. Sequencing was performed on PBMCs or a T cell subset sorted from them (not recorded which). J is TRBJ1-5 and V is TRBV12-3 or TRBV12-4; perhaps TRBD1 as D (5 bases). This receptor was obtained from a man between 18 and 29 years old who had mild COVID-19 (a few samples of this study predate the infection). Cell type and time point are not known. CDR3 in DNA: TGTGCCATCGGGACTCAAGATCAGCCCCAGCATTTT. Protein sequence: CAIGTQDQPQHF.